The 15 T cell receptor beta chains below were found in one sample sequenced in a study of beta chain features in type 1 diabetes. Expressed TCRB transcripts were sequenced after all isolated RNA was converted to cDNA. Method: immunoSEQ multiplex PCR; TCRdb's copy keeps in-frame clones and lacks some. The sample lists roughly 450,000 clones; approximately 15% were seen once. The source material was naive CD4+ T cells from blood. The receptor set was obtained from a young man in good health.

The chain carries TRBV7-8 and TRBJ2-5, with TRBD2 identical over 8 bases. V lost 5 bases to trimming and J lost 2 bases; unmatched junction nucleotides: 10. The CDR3 consists of 16 residues. Germline loops: CDR1 SGHVS, CDR2 FQNEAQ. The CDR3: CASSPKRLATQETQYF. The CDR3 coding sequence is TGTGCCAGCAGCCCCAAACGACTAGCGACTCAAGAGACCCAGTACTTC.

This clone was seen a handful of times. This chain links TRBV7-9 with TRBJ2-6, with D unresolved. V lost 4 bases to trimming and J lost 2 bases, with 15 bases between them. The CDR3 has 17 residues. From germline, CDR1 is SEHNR and CDR2 FQNEAQ (reference sequence). CDR3 in DNA: TGTGCCAGCAGCTCAAATCTAAGAGCGCCTGGGGCCAACGTCCTGACTTTC. Amino acid sequence: CASSSNLRAPGANVLTF.

The chain is built from TRBV25-1 and TRBJ1-5, with unresolved D. CDR1 is MGHDK and CDR2 is SYGVNS in the germline V gene. The CDR3 loop spans 13 amino acids. V lost 6 bases to trimming and J lost 0 bases, with 6 bases between them. The CDR3 region is CASRDDSNQPQHF. CDR3 sequence (DNA): TGTGCCAGCAGGGACGATAGCAATCAGCCCCAGCATTTT.

This clone was detected only a few times. The V call is TRBV6-5, the J call TRBJ2-4; 9 bases match TRBD2. The V and J ends lost 6 bases and 0 bases, in that order; junction bases with no gene match: 3. Germline-derived CDR1 and CDR2 are MNHEY and SVGAGI. The CDR3 is 15 amino acids. The CDR3, as DNA: TGTGCCAGCAGCCGCGGGGGGGCAGCCAAAAACATTCAGTACTTC. This translates into CASSRGGAAKNIQYF.

The table lists this clone with a few counts. This chain links TRBV9 with TRBJ1-3, with D perhaps matching TRBD1 (6 bases). The CDR3 loop spans 14 amino acids. Germline CDR1 SGDLS, CDR2 YYNGEE. V gave up 0 bases and J gave up 6 bases, with 10 bases separating them. This chain's CDR3 is CASSVGQDQNTIYF. In DNA, the CDR3 is TGTGCCAGCAGCGTAGGACAGGATCAAAACACCATATATTTT. The full variable domain, rest sourced from reference TRBV9 and TRBJ1-3, is DSGVTQTPKHLITATGQRVTLRCSPRSGDLSVYWYQQSLDQGLQFLIQYYNGEERAKGNILERFSAQQFPDLHSELNLSSLELGDSALYFCASSVGQDQNTIYFGEGSWLTVV.

The J gene is TRBJ1-2, the V gene TRBV29-1; D is ambiguous. Germline-derived CDR1 and CDR2 are SQVTM and ANQGSEA. The CDR3 totals 12 residues. Trimming stripped 5 bases from V and 9 bases from J, with 16 bases between. For the CDR3, the DNA is TGCAGCGTTTCCGCGTCCCGGGGAAGCTACACCTTC. Its protein is CSVSASRGSYTF.

V is TRBV18 and J is TRBJ2-2; 7 bases are a match to TRBD1. The CDR3 extends over 16 amino acids. Germline V CDR1 and CDR2: KGHSH, LQKENI. V was clipped by 1 base and J by 0 bases; unmatched bases: 2. The chain's CDR3 is CASSPRTGANTGELFF. The CDR3 region has the DNA TGTGCCAGCTCACCACGCACAGGGGCGAACACCGGGGAGCTGTTTTTT.

The chain is built from TRBV10-3 and TRBJ2-1; perhaps TRBD2 as D (6 bases). CDR3 length: 13 amino acids. CDR1 ENHRY and CDR2 SYGVKD come from the germline V gene. V lost 2 bases to trimming and J lost 8 bases, with 10 bases between them. CDR3 residues: CAISEGTHDEQFF. The CDR3, as DNA: TGTGCCATCAGTGAGGGGACTCATGATGAGCAGTTCTTC.

This clone was found a few times. The chain carries TRBV18 and TRBJ2-5; TRBD1 is a possible D gene (6 bases). The CDR3 consists of 18 residues. Germline lookup yields CDR1 KGHSH and CDR2 LQKENI. The germline V and J ends were trimmed by 4 bases and 0 bases, with 21 bases remaining between them. The CDR3 DNA is TGTGCCAGCTCACATCCGCCAGGAGGACAGCCGTACCAAGAGACCCAGTACTTC. Protein product: CASSHPPGGQPYQETQYF. The full variable domain, with the rest looked up from reference TRBV18 and TRBJ2-5, is NAGVMQNPRHLVRRRGQEARLRCSPMKGHSHVYWYRQLPEEGLKFMVYLQKENIIDESGMPKERFSAEFPKEGPSILRIQQVVRGDSAAYFCASSHPPGGQPYQETQYFGPGTRLLVL.

This clone was counted many times. The chain carries TRBV7-6 and TRBJ2-7; D is uncertain. The CDR3 length is 14 residues. V dropped 1 base and J dropped 2 bases, with 9 bases sitting between them. Looked up from germline, CDR1 is SGHVS and CDR2 is FNYEAQ. DNA of the CDR3: TGTGCCAGCAGCTTAGAGGACGGACCCTACGAGCAGTACTTC. The encoded protein is CASSLEDGPYEQYF.

This clone was found a few times. The chain combines TRBV4-3 with TRBJ1-2; D unresolved. V was cut by 0 bases and J by 2 bases, with 10 bases left in between. The germline CDR1 and CDR2 sequences are LGHNA and YSLEER. This CDR3 is 15 amino acids long. CDR3 amino acids: CASSQDLVGNYGYTF. The CDR3 DNA reads TGCGCCAGCAGCCAAGATCTGGTGGGGAACTATGGCTACACCTTC.

This clone showed up just a few times. The chain joins TRBV10-3 to TRBJ2-7; D not certain. V was clipped by 4 bases and J by 6 bases, with 13 bases between them. The germline gives CDR1 ENHRY, CDR2 SYGVKD. The CDR3 runs to 13 residues. The chain's CDR3 is CAISVKESVEQYV. Written as DNA, the CDR3 is TGTGCCATCAGTGTGAAGGAGTCCGTCGAGCAGTACGTC.

This clone was observed a handful of times. The chain recombines TRBV25-1 with TRBJ2-4, with D tentatively TRBD2 (6 bases). The germline V gene encodes CDR1 MGHDK and CDR2 SYGVNS. The CDR3 totals 14 residues. V was clipped by 4 bases and J by 3 bases, with 10 bases between them. The CDR3 loop is CASSAPGLKNIQYF. DNA for the CDR3: TGTGCCAGCAGTGCACCGGGACTCAAAAACATTCAGTACTTC. Filled out from reference TRBV25-1 and TRBJ2-4, the complete variable domain reads EADIYQTPRYLVIGTGKKITLECSQTMGHDKMYWYQQDPGMELHLIHYSYGVNSTEKGDLSSESTVSRIRTEHFPLTLESARPSHTSQYLCASSAPGLKNIQYFGAGTRLSVL.

The rearrangement uses TRBV30 and TRBJ1-1; D perhaps matches TRBD1 (5 bases). Germline V gene sequence: CDR1 GTSNPN, CDR2 SVGIG (reference sequence). V was cut by 4 bases and J by 3 bases, with 9 bases left in between. This CDR3 is built from 12 residues. CDR3 DNA sequence: TGTGCCTGGATGGGAGGGGACACTGAAGCTTTCTTT. Translating it yields CAWMGGDTEAFF.

The chain joins TRBV7-2 to TRBJ2-5; 14 bases line up with TRBD2. Germline values: CDR1 SGHTA, CDR2 FQGNSA. V shed 4 bases, J shed 2 bases, and the junction held 9 bases outside the gene matches. The CDR3 totals 18 residues. The CDR3 DNA reads as TGTGCCAGCAGCTACCCAGGACTAGCGGGAGGACGTCAAGAGACCCAGTACTTC. Residues: CASSYPGLAGGRQETQYF. The whole variable domain, filled in from reference TRBV7-2 and TRBJ2-5, reads GAGVSQSPSNKVTEKGKDVELRCDPISGHTALYWYRQSLGQGLEFLIYFQGNSAPDKSGLPSDRFSAERTGGSVSTLTIQRTQQEDSAVYLCASSYPGLAGGRQETQYFGPGTRLLVL.